Below are 26 T cell receptor beta chains sequenced from a single sample in a study of glioma-infiltrating T cells after dendritic cell vaccination. Libraries were prepared by immunoSEQ multiplex PCR; TCRdb keeps only in-frame clonotypes and omits some of them. The sample consists of under 70,000 clones, around four fifths of them appearing once. The sample here was blood, taken before dendritic cell vaccination. Every receptor here comes from a human donor with glioblastoma.

As for this clone: At one end the junction does not follow the germline gene, possibly because of a read error. The chain has TRBV5-8 and TRBJ2-7, with 7 bases aligning to TRBD1. CDR1 SGHTS and CDR2 YDEGEE come from the germline V gene. The CDR3 loop spans 14 amino acids. The CDR3 DNA follows: TGTGCCAGCAGCTTGCTGTGGGACAGAGTTCAAGTTTCCTTC. It is translated as CASSLLWDRVQVSF.

This chain uses TRBV28 with TRBJ1-4; D may be TRBD1 (5 bases). CDR1 and CDR2 (germline): MDHEN, SYDVKM. This CDR3 has 15 amino acids. The V gene lost 5 bases and the J gene lost 7 bases, with 17 bases spanning the gap. CDR3 loop: CASSGAGILGEKLFF. The CDR3 DNA reads as TGTGCCAGCAGTGGGGCAGGGATATTAGGTGAAAAACTGTTTTTT.

This chain joins TRBV18 and TRBJ2-1, with 8 positions matching TRBD2. Losses at the gene ends were 6 bases for V and 5 bases for J; bases not matched to a gene: 6. This CDR3 comprises 14 residues. Germline-derived CDR1 and CDR2 are KGHSH and LQKENI. CDR3 loop: CASSPAGGNNEQFF. As DNA, the CDR3 is TGTGCCAGCTCGCCTGCGGGGGGCAACAATGAGCAGTTCTTC.

This sequence joins TRBV10-1 and TRBJ1-2; D uncertain. Per germline, CDR1 WNHNN and CDR2 SYGVQD (reference sequence). Trimming cost V 0 bases and J 6 bases, with 8 bases left between them. This CDR3 has 13 residues. The CDR3 nucleotides are TGCGCCAGCAGTGAGTCGATCCGGGATGGCTACACCTTC. It specifies CASSESIRDGYTF.

The rearrangement links TRBV7-9 to TRBJ1-4; D perhaps matches TRBD1 (5 bases). Per germline, CDR1 SEHNR and CDR2 FQNEAQ (reference sequence). The CDR3 length is 13 residues. Trimming stripped 3 bases from V and 4 bases from J, with 6 bases between. CDR3 region: CASSFQGNEKLFF. Written as DNA, the CDR3 is TGTGCCAGCAGCTTCCAGGGTAATGAAAAACTGTTTTTT.

In its sample, this clone was seen a few times. The chain has TRBV5-6 and TRBJ2-1; 16 bases match TRBD2. There are 17 residues in the CDR3. Trimming cost V 4 bases and J 10 bases; bases outside gene matches: 11. Germline CDR1 and CDR2: SGHDT and YYEEEE. CDR3 in amino acids: CASSTSGTSGGAGEQFF. The CDR3 nucleotides read TGTGCCAGCAGCACATCCGGGACTAGCGGGGGGGCTGGCGAGCAGTTCTTC.

The rearrangement links TRBV18 to TRBJ2-7; D call uncertain. With 6 bases removed from V and 4 bases from J, the gap between germline ends came to 10 bases. Germline lookup yields CDR1 KGHSH and CDR2 LQKENI. The CDR3 sequence is 12 residues long. CDR3 nucleotide sequence: TGTGCCAGCTCTCCAGAGGTGTACGAGCAGTACTTC. Protein sequence: CASSPEVYEQYF.

This chain connects TRBV6-5 to TRBJ1-2, with 8 positions matching TRBD1. The V gene's germline CDR1 is MNHEY and CDR2 SVGAGI. With V trimmed by 5 bases and J by 8 bases, 4 bases remained unmatched. CDR3 length: 12 amino acids. The CDR3 loop reads CASSTQGGGYTF. Written as DNA, the CDR3 is TGTGCCAGCAGTACACAGGGGGGCGGCTACACCTTC.

The chain uses TRBV6-1 and TRBJ2-7; TRBD1 matches at 8 bases. The V gene's germline CDR1 is MNHNS and CDR2 SASEGT. V dropped 8 bases and J dropped 4; count of bases not matched to a gene: 13. The CDR3 has 15 residues. The chain's CDR3 is CASLKPRGPEYEQYF. In DNA form, the CDR3 reads TGTGCCAGCCTTAAACCCAGGGGGCCAGAATACGAGCAGTACTTC.

This clone was observed once. The chain is built from TRBV7-2 and TRBJ1-2; TRBD1 matches 7 bases. Trimming cost V 4 bases and J 4 bases; bases outside gene matches: 9. The CDR3 has 15 amino acids. Per germline, CDR1 SGHTA and CDR2 FQGNSA. The chain's CDR3 is CASSSDRDLGYGYTF. The DNA for the CDR3 is TGTGCCAGCAGCTCTGACAGGGACTTGGGCTATGGCTACACCTTC.

V and J are TRBV21-1 and TRBJ1-1; TRBD1, as called in the table, went unchecked against the DNA. TRBV21-1 is shown as a pseudogene. CDR3 length: 18 amino acids. Here the CDR3 reads CASSKGSRDRTLNTEAFF. The CDR3 nucleotides are TGTGCCAGCAGCAAAGGATCAAGGGACAGGACTTTGAACACTGAAGCTTTCTTT.

This chain joins TRBV7-6 and TRBJ1-1; D is possibly TRBD1 (6 bases). Trimming cost V 6 bases and J 1 base, with 12 bases left between them. Germline CDR1 reads SGHVS; CDR2 reads FNYEAQ. CDR3 length: 14 amino acids. CDR3 amino acids: CASRIGGGNTEAFF. In nucleotides, the CDR3 is TGTGCCAGCAGGATAGGGGGGGGGAACACTGAAGCTTTCTTT.

The chain links TRBV2 to TRBJ2-2; TRBD2 matches 11 bases. The germline V gene has CDR1 SNHLY and CDR2 FYNNEI. The CDR3 loop spans 17 amino acids. After removal of 2 bases from V and 2 bases from J, the junction contained 4 bases not matched to a gene. CDR3: CASSETSGGANTGELFF. In nucleotides, the CDR3 is TGTGCCAGCAGTGAAACTAGCGGGGGCGCCAACACCGGGGAGCTGTTTTTT.

This chain links TRBV19 with TRBJ1-6; perhaps TRBD1 as D (6 bases). Germline V gene lookup returns CDR1 LNHDA and CDR2 SQIVND (reference sequence). V was pared by 1 base and J by 9 bases, with 22 bases between. The CDR3 has 18 amino acids. The CDR3 loop reads CASSIVGPRDNLFSPLHF. DNA of the CDR3: TGTGCCAGTAGTATAGTGGGCCCTCGGGACAACCTTTTTTCACCCCTCCACTTT.

Remarks on this clone: At the DNA level, this CDR3 is encoded by other sequences in the same sample as well. This chain uses TRBV5-4 with TRBJ1-5; no reliable D call. This CDR3 has 14 residues. The V end lost 0 bases, the J end lost 7 bases, and 11 bases lay between the germline ends. Germline V gene sequence: CDR1 SGHNT, CDR2 YYREEE (reference sequence). CDR3 bases: TGTGCCAGCAGCTTGGGAGGGTCCGGACAGCCCCAGCATTTT. Its translation is CASSLGGSGQPQHF.

The sample holds a few counts of this clone. The V and J genes are TRBV6-5 and TRBJ1-2, with unresolved D. The CDR3 length is 14 residues. Trimming removed 6 bases at V and 2 bases at J, with 13 bases between. Germline V gene sequence: CDR1 MNHEY, CDR2 SVGAGI. The CDR3 nucleotides read TGTGCCAGCAGACCGGCCGCGGAAAACTATGGCTACACCTTC. Its protein product is CASRPAAENYGYTF.

This chain uses TRBV7-2 with TRBJ2-7; TRBD2 aligns across 8 bases. J was trimmed by 2 bases and V by 4 bases; bases with no gene match: 7. The CDR3 sequence is 15 residues long. Germline V gene sequence: CDR1 SGHTA, CDR2 FQGNSA. CDR3 loop: CASSSHGGAAYEQYF. Written as DNA, the CDR3 is TGTGCCAGCAGCTCCCACGGGGGGGCCGCCTACGAGCAGTACTTC.

This clone was counted only a few times. J is TRBJ1-4 and V is TRBV14; no definite D call. Germline V gene sequence: CDR1 SGHDN, CDR2 FVKESK. This CDR3 is 13 amino acids long. V was clipped by 4 bases and J by 7 bases, with 10 bases between them. In DNA, the CDR3 is TGTGCCAGCAGCCTTGGCGGCGGTGAAAAACTGTTTTTT. Amino acid sequence: CASSLGGGEKLFF.

The V call is TRBV2, the J call TRBJ2-4; 8 nucleotides align to TRBD1. The length of the CDR3 is 13 residues. J gave up 6 bases and V 4 bases, and 2 bases lay outside the gene matches. The germline CDR1 and CDR2 sequences are SNHLY and FYNNEI. The CDR3 here is CASSATGGNIQYF. The CDR3 nucleotides read TGTGCCAGCAGTGCCACAGGGGGAAACATTCAGTACTTC.

The rearrangement joins TRBV11-2 to TRBJ2-6; no reliable D call. Germline CDR1 and CDR2: SGHAT and FQNNGV. V lost 6 bases to trimming and J lost 0 bases, with 9 bases between them. This CDR3 is built from 15 residues. The CDR3 DNA reads as TGTGCCAGCAGACGAACAATCTCTGGGGCCAACGTCCTGACTTTC. Translating it yields CASRRTISGANVLTF.

The chain joins TRBV4-1 to TRBJ2-3; D unresolved. There are 15 residues in the CDR3. Trimming pared 0 bases from V and 4 bases from J, leaving 11 bases between. CDR1 and CDR2 from the germline V gene are MGHRA and YSYEKL. CDR3 coding DNA: TGCGCCAGCAGCCAAGATTGGGCAGGCCCAGATACGCAGTATTTT. The encoded protein is CASSQDWAGPDTQYF.

The rearrangement uses TRBV7-6 and TRBJ2-2; TRBD2 matches 8 bases. The CDR3 sequence is 15 residues long. The germline V gene has CDR1 SGHVS and CDR2 FNYEAQ. Trimming removed 7 bases from V and 1 base from J; junction bases left unmatched: 5. This CDR3 reads CASTQLAENTGELFF. CDR3 DNA sequence: TGTGCCAGCACCCAACTAGCGGAGAACACCGGGGAGCTGTTTTTT.

This clone was observed a handful of times. V is TRBV7-9 and J is TRBJ2-5, with 12 bases lining up with TRBD2. Trimming cost V 1 base and J 1 base; bases outside gene matches: 10. From germline, CDR1 is SEHNR and CDR2 FQNEAQ (reference sequence). This CDR3 has 19 residues. CDR3 protein: CASSLGGLAGGRRQETQYF. As DNA, the CDR3 is TGTGCCAGCAGCTTAGGTGGCCTAGCGGGGGGGCGACGCCAAGAGACCCAGTACTTC.

The gene calls are TRBV6-4 and TRBJ1-1, with D possibly matching TRBD1 (5 bases). V was trimmed by 0 bases and J by 5 bases, leaving 16 bases between them. This CDR3 contains 16 residues. Germline V CDR1 and CDR2: MRHNA, SNTAGT. The CDR3: CASSDSGAGWMTEAFF. For the CDR3, the DNA is TGTGCCAGCAGTGACTCGGGTGCAGGGTGGATGACTGAAGCTTTCTTT.

This chain uses TRBV5-4 with TRBJ2-7, with a weak D call TRBD2 (6 bases). The CDR3 is 14 residues long. Trimming stripped 3 bases from V and 3 bases from J, with 13 bases between. Looked up from germline, CDR1 is SGHNT and CDR2 is YYREEE (reference sequence). The CDR3 loop is CASSSRGHNYEQYF. CDR3 bases: TGTGCCAGCAGCTCGCGGGGTCATAACTACGAGCAGTACTTC. The full variable domain, in which reference TRBV5-4 and TRBJ2-7 provide the parts outside the CDR3, is ETGVTQSPTHLIKTRGQQVTLRCSSQSGHNTVSWYQQALGQGPQFIFQYYREEENGRGNFPPRFSGLQFPNYSSELNVNALELDDSALYLCASSSRGHNYEQYFGPGTRLTVT.

This clone was recorded once. V gene TRBV18 combines with J gene TRBJ2-6; 8 positions match TRBD2. Germline V gene lookup returns CDR1 KGHSH and CDR2 LQKENI. The CDR3 runs to 17 residues. The V and J ends lost 4 bases and 2 bases, in that order; junction bases with no gene match: 7. The CDR3, as DNA: TGTGCCAGCTCACAGCCCGGGGGGGCCGCTGGGGCCAACGTCCTGACTTTC. Amino acids: CASSQPGGAAGANVLTF.